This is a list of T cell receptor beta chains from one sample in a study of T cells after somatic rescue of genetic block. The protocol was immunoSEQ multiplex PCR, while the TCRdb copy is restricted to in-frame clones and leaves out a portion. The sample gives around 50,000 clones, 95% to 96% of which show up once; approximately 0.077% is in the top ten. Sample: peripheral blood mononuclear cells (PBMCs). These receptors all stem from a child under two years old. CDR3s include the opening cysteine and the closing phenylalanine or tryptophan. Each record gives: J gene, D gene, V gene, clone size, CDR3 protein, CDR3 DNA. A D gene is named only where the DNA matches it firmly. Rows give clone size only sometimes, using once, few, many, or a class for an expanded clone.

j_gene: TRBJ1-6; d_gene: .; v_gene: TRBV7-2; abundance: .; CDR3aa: CASSLKVRGHSPLHF; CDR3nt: TGTGCCAGCAGCTTAAAGGTCAGGGGACATTCACCCCTCCACTTT
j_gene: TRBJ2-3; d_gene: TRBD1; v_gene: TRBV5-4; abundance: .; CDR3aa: CASSSNRGATDTQYF; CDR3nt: TGTGCCAGCAGCTCAAACAGGGGGGCAACAGATACGCAGTATTTT
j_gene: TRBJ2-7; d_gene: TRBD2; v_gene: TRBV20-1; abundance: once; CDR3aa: CSAGTSYEQYF; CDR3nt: TGCAGTGCGGGGACTAGCTACGAGCAGTACTTC
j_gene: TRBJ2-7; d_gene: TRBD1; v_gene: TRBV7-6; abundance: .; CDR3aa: CASSIQGEVAYEQYF; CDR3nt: TGTGCCAGCAGCATACAGGGGGAGGTAGCCTACGAGCAGTACTTC
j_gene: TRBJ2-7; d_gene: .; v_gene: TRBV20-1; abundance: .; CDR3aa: CSSVVSYEQYF; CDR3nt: TGCAGTAGTGTGGTTTCCTACGAGCAGTACTTC
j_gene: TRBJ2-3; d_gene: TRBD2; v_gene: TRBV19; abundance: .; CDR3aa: CASRTSGSTDTQYF; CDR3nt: TGTGCCAGTAGGACTAGCGGGAGCACAGATACGCAGTATTTT
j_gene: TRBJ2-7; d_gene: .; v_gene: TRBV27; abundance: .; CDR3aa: CARSLYSSYEQYF; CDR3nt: TGTGCCCGCAGTTTATACAGCTCCTACGAGCAGTACTTC
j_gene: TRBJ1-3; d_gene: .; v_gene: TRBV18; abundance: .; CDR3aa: CASSPIAISSGNTIYF; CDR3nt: TGTGCCAGCTCACCGATTGCAATTTCCTCTGGAAACACCATATATTTT
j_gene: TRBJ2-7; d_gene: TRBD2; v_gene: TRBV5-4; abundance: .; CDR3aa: CASSLAGGTYEQYF; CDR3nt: TGTGCCAGCAGCTTAGCGGGAGGAACCTACGAGCAGTACTTC
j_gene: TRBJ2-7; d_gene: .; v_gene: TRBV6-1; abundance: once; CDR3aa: CASSDRQSYEQYF; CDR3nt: TGTGCCAGCAGTGATAGACAGTCCTACGAGCAGTACTTC
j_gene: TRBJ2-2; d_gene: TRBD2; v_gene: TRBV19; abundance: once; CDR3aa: CASSTTSGTGYTGELFF; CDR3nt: TGTGCCAGTAGTACGACTAGCGGGACCGGATACACCGGGGAGCTGTTTTTT
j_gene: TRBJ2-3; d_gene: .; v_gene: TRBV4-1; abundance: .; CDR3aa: CASSQRPPGALTSTDTQYF; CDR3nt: TGCGCCAGCAGCCAAAGGCCCCCCGGGGCACTGACGAGCACAGATACGCAGTATTTT
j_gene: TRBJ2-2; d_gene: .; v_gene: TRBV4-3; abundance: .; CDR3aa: CASSQDPSFTRNTGELFF; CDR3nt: TGCGCCAGCAGCCAAGACCCCTCCTTCACCCGGAACACCGGGGAGCTGTTTTTT
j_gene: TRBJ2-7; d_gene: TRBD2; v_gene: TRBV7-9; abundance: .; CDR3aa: CASSLGTSSSYEQYF; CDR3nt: TGTGCCAGCAGCTTAGGGACTAGCAGCTCCTACGAGCAGTACTTC
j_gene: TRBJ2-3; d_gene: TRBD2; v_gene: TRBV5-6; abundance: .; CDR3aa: CASSLGGLALFRTQYF; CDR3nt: TGTGCCAGCAGCTTGGGGGGACTAGCCCTATTCAGGACGCAGTATTTT
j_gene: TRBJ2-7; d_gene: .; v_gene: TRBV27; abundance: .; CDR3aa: CASSLWGGQREQYF; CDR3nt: TGTGCCAGCAGTTTATGGGGCGGCCAGCGTGAGCAGTACTTC
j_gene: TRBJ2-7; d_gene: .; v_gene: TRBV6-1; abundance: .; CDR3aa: CASSEVGGGPYAEQYF; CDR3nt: TGTGCCAGCAGTGAAGTAGGGGGAGGGCCTTACGCCGAGCAGTACTTC
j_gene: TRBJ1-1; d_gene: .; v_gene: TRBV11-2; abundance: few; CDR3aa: CASSYHSGDTEAFF; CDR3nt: TGTGCCAGCAGCTACCACTCAGGGGACACTGAAGCTTTCTTT
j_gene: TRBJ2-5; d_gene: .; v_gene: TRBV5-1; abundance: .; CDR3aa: CASKSQETQYF; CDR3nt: TGCGCCAGCAAGTCCCAAGAGACCCAGTACTTC
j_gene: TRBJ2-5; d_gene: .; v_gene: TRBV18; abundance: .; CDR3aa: CASSSQETQYF; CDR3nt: TGTGCCAGCTCATCTCAAGAGACCCAGTACTTC
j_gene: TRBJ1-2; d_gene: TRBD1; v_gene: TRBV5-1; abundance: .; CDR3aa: CASSLGGGNGYTF; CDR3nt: TGCGCCAGCAGCTTGGGAGGGGGCAATGGCTACACCTTC
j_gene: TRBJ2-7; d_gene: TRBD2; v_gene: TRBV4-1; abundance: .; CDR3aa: CASSQDSGSSYEQYF; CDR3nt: TGCGCCAGCAGCCAAGATAGCGGGAGCTCCTACGAGCAGTACTTC
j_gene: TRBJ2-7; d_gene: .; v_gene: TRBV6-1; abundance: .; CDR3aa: CASSEASRGEQYF; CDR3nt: TGTGCCAGCAGTGAAGCCTCCAGGGGTGAGCAGTACTTC